The clone carrying this T cell receptor beta chain was detected ten times or more. Its antigen is not known. The CDR3 contains 14 residues. V was pared by 7 bases and J by 2 bases, with 5 bases of the junction left unmatched. Germline V gene data show CDR1 as WSHSY and CDR2 as SAAADI. The data are from a study of identical twins. Points from the study as a whole: While abundant cord blood beta clonotypes carried fewer insertions, memory repertoires showed no such pattern. Analyses of zero insertions could be partly confounded by invariant MAIT and iNKT cells.

A universal primer site arose from template switching, and cDNA bore unique molecular identifiers. In TCRdb, the 5' RACE reads were re-called with MiXCR into one record per CDR3 protein. In the table there are 150,000 or so distinct CDR3 sequences, 3.5% of which are singletons. Among all donors, each was a healthy Caucasian. The TCR originated in a man aged 18 to 30 in good health. Sequenced material: memory T cells sorted from blood. This sequence joins TRBV10-2 and TRBJ2-7; 10 bases align to TRBD1. CDR3 sequence reads: CASNLGQGAYEQYF. The CDR3 DNA reads TGCGCCAGCAATCTCGGACAGGGGGCCTACGAGCAGTACTTC.